This is a list of T cell receptor beta chains from one sample in a study of T cell responses to AZD1222 COVID-19 vaccine. TCRdb's table, derived via immunoSEQ multiplex PCR, lists solely in-frame clones and lacks some. The sample carries about 110,000 clones, more than 75% recorded once. Sample: peripheral blood, taken on day 0 of AZD1222 vaccination. The receptors shown here come from an adult in good health. Both conserved end residues are part of each CDR3. D genes are given only for firm matches. Size is omitted from some rows. Given values are once, few, many or a class for expanded clones.

J: TRBJ1-2
size: -
D: -
V: TRBV6-5
CDR3: CASSYTGRRANYGYTF
DNA: TGTGCCAGCAGTTACACAGGACGCCGAGCTAACTATGGCTACACCTTC

J: TRBJ2-1
size: -
D: TRBD2
V: TRBV9
CDR3: CASSVDLAGGYNEQFF
DNA: TGTGCCAGCAGCGTAGATTTAGCGGGGGGGTACAATGAGCAGTTCTTC

J: TRBJ2-1
size: -
D: -
V: TRBV28
CDR3: CASSAGIGGNLYEQFF
DNA: TGTGCCAGCAGTGCAGGCATAGGGGGTAATCTTTATGAGCAGTTCTTC

J: TRBJ2-2
size: -
D: -
V: TRBV4-3
CDR3: CASSQDRVRNTGELFF
DNA: TGCGCCAGCAGCCAAGATCGAGTCAGAAACACCGGGGAGCTGTTTTTT

J: TRBJ1-5
size: -
D: -
V: TRBV7-2
CDR3: CASSSGLVNQPQHF
DNA: TGTGCCAGCAGCTCGGGACTTGTAAATCAGCCCCAGCATTTT

J: TRBJ1-5
size: once
D: -
V: TRBV19
CDR3: CASSAGSTGSNQPQHF
DNA: TGTGCCAGTAGTGCAGGATCGACAGGTAGCAATCAGCCCCAGCATTTT

J: TRBJ1-2
size: -
D: -
V: TRBV5-6
CDR3: CASSLGGLRVDYGYTF
DNA: TGTGCCAGCAGCTTGGGAGGGTTAAGAGTTGACTATGGCTACACCTTC

J: TRBJ1-2
size: -
D: -
V: TRBV11-2
CDR3: CASSLGGGKVYGYTF
DNA: TGTGCCAGCAGCCTCGGAGGAGGGAAGGTCTATGGCTACACCTTC

J: TRBJ2-7
size: -
D: TRBD2
V: TRBV7-6
CDR3: CASSPGESGAESEQYF
DNA: TGTGCCAGCAGCCCCGGGGAAAGCGGGGCCGAATCAGAGCAGTACTTC

J: TRBJ1-5
size: -
D: -
V: TRBV5-1
CDR3: CASRLTGVNNQPQHF
DNA: TGCGCCAGCAGGTTGACAGGCGTAAATAATCAGCCCCAGCATTTT

J: TRBJ1-4
size: -
D: -
V: TRBV7-2
CDR3: CASSLARVVGEKLFF
DNA: TGTGCCAGCAGCTTAGCGCGGGTAGTTGGGGAAAAACTGTTTTTT

J: TRBJ2-4
size: -
D: -
V: TRBV7-2
CDR3: CASSPLSDIQVQYF
DNA: TGTGCCAGCAGCCCACTAAGCGACATACAGGTTCAGTACTTC